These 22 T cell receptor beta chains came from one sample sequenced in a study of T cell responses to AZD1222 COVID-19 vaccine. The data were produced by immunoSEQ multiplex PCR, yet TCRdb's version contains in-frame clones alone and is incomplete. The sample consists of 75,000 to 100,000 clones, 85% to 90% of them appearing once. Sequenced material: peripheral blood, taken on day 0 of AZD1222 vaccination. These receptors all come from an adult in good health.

The CDR3 region is CASSEAGVDTEAFF. For the CDR3, the DNA is TGTGCCAGCAGTGAAGCTGGCGTGGACACTGAAGCTTTCTTT. The chain has TRBV6-1 and TRBJ1-1; D is unclear. Trimming left V 0 bases short and J 3 bases short, with 8 bases between. The CDR3 runs 14 residues. Germline CDR1 and CDR2: MNHNS and SASEGT.

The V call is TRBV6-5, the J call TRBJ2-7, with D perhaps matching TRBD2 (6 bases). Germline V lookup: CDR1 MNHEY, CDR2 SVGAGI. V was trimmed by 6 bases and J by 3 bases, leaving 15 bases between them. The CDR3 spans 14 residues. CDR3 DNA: TGTGCCAGCAGGGGGGGAGGAGAGGGCTACGAGCAGTACTTC. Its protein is CASRGGGEGYEQYF.

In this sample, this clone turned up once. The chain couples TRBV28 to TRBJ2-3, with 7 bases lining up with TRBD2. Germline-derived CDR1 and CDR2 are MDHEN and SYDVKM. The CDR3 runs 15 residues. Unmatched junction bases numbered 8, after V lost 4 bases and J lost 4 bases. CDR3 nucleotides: TGTGCCAGCAGTTCATCTAGCGGAGCCCCAGATACGCAGTATTTT. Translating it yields CASSSSSGAPDTQYF.

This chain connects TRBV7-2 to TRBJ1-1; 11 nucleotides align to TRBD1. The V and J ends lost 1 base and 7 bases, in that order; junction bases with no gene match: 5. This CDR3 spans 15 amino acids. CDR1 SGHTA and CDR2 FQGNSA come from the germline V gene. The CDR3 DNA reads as TGTGCCAGCAGCTTAGAAGGACAGGGGGCGTTTGAAGCTTTCTTT. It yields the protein CASSLEGQGAFEAFF.

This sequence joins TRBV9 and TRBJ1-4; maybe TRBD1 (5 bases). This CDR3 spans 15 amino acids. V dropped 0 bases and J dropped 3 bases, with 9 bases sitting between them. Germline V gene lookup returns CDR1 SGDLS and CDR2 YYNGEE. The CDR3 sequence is CASSVGPGANEKLFF. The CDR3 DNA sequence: TGTGCCAGCAGCGTAGGTCCGGGGGCTAATGAAAAACTGTTTTTT.

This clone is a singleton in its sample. CDR3 residues: CASSPRVRLAGGLLSTDTQYF. DNA for the CDR3: TGTGCCAGCAGTCCTCGTGTGCGACTAGCGGGAGGACTTCTTAGCACAGATACGCAGTATTTT. The chain joins TRBV28 to TRBJ2-3; TRBD2 aligns across 13 bases. Germline loops: CDR1 MDHEN, CDR2 SYDVKM. The CDR3 consists of 21 residues. Trimming at V came to 5 bases and at J to 0 bases, leaving 17 bases not matched to a gene.

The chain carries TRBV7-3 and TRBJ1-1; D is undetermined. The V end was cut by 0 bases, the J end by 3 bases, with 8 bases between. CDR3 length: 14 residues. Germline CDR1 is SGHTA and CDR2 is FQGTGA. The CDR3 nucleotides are TGTGCCAGCAGCTTAACGGGGAGCGACACTGAAGCTTTCTTT. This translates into CASSLTGSDTEAFF. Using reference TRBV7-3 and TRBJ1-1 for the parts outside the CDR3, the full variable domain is GAGVSQTPSNKVTEKGKYVELRCDPISGHTALYWYRQSLGQGPEFLIYFQGTGAADDSGLPNDRFFAVRPEGSVSTLKIQRTERGDSAVYLCASSLTGSDTEAFFGQGTRLTVV.

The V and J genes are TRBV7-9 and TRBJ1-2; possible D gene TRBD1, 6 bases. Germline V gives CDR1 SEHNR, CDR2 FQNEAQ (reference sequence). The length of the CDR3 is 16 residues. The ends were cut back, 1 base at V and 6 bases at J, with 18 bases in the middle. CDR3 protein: CASSLVDHRAGDGYTF. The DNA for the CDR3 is TGTGCCAGCAGCTTAGTAGATCACAGGGCGGGGGATGGCTACACCTTC.

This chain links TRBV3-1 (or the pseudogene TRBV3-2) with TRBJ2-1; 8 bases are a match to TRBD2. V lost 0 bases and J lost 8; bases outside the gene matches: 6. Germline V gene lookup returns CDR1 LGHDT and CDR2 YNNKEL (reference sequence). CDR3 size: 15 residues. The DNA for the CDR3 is TGTGCCAGCAGCCAAGAAAGGGAACTAGCGGATGAGCAGTTCTTC. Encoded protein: CASSQERELADEQFF.

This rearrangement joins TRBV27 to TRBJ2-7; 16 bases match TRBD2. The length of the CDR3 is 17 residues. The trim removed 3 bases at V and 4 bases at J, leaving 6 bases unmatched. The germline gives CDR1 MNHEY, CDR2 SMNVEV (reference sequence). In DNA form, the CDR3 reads TGTGCCAGCAGTTTCTTGGGGGGACTAGCGGGAGGGTACGAGCAGTACTTC. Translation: CASSFLGGLAGGYEQYF.

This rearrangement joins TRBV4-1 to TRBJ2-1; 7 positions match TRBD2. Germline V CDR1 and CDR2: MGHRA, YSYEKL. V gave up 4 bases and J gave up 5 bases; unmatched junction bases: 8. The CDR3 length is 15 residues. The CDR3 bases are TGCGCCAGCAGCCGGTGGACTAGGGGAAACAATGAGCAGTTCTTC. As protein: CASSRWTRGNNEQFF.

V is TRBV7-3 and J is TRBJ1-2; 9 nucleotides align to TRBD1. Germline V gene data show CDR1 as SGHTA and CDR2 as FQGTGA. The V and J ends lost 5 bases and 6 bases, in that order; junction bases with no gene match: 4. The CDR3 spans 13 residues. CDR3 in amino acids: CASSTGTGNGYTF. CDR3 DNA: TGTGCCAGCAGCACCGGGACAGGGAATGGCTACACCTTC.

CDR3 amino acids: CASTSMNTEAFF. The CDR3 DNA follows: TGTGCCAGCACCTCAATGAACACTGAAGCTTTCTTT. The chain carries TRBV6-5 and TRBJ1-1, with D uncertain. The V and J ends lost 7 bases and 0 bases respectively, with 6 bases between them. In germline, CDR1 is MNHEY, CDR2 SVGAGI. CDR3 size: 12 residues.

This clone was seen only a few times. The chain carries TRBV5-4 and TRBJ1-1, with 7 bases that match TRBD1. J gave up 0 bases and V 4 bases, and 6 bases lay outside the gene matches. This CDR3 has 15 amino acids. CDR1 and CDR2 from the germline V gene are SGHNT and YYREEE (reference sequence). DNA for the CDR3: TGTGCCAGCAGCCGGGACAGTGCTATGAACACTGAAGCTTTCTTT. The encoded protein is CASSRDSAMNTEAFF.

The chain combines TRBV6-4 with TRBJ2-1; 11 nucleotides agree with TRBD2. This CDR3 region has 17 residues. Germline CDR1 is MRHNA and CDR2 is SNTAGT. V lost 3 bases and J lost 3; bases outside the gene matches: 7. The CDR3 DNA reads TGTGCCAGCAGTGAGTTAGCGGGAGGGGTAAGCTACAATGAGCAGTTCTTC. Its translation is CASSELAGGVSYNEQFF.

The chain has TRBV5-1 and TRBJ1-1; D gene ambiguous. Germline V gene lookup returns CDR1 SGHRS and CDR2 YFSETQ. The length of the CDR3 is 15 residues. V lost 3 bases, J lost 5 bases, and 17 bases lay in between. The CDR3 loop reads CASSSHAQHRTEAFF. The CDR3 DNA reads TGCGCCAGCAGCTCGCACGCCCAACATCGGACTGAAGCTTTCTTT.

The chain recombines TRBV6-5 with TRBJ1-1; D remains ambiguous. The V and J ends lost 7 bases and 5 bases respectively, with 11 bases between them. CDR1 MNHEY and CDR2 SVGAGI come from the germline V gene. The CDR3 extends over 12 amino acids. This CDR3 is CASIIGFTEAFF. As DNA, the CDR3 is TGTGCCAGCATTATAGGGTTTACTGAAGCTTTCTTT.

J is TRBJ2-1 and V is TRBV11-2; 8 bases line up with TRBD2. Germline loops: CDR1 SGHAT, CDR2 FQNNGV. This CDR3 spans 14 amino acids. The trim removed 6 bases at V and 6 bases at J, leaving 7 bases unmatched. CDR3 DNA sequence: TGTGCCAGCAGTTTCGAACTAGCGGTCAATGAGCAGTTCTTC. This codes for CASSFELAVNEQFF. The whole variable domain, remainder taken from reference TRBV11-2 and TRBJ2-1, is EAGVAQSPRYKIIEKRQSVAFWCNPISGHATLYWYQQILGQGPKLLIQFQNNGVVDDSQLPKDRFSAERLKGVDSTLKIQPAKLEDSAVYLCASSFELAVNEQFFGPGTRLTVL.

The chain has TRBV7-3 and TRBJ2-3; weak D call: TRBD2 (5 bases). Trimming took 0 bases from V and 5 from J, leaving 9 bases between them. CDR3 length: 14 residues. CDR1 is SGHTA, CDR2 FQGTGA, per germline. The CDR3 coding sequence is TGTGCCAGCAGCTTAACTAGCGAAGGAGATACGCAGTATTTT. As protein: CASSLTSEGDTQYF.

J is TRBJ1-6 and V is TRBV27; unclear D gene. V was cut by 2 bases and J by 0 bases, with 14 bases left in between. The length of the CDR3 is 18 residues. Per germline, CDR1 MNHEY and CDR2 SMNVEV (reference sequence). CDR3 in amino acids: CASSLIGRELSYNSPLHF. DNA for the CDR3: TGTGCCAGCAGTTTAATCGGAAGGGAGCTCTCCTATAATTCACCCCTCCACTTT.

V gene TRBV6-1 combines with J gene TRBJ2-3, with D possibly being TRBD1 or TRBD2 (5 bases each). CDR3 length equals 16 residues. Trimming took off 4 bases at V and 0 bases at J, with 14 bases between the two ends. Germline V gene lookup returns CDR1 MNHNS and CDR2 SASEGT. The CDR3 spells CASSGGRQPSTDTQYF. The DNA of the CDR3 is TGTGCCAGCAGTGGGGGGAGACAGCCGAGCACAGATACGCAGTATTTT.

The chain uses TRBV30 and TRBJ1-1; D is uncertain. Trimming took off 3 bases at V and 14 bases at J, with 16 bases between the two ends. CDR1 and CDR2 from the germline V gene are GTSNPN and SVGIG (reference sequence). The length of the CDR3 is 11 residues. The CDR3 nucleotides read TGTGCCTGGAGGTACGGGGTGGTGTCATTCTTT. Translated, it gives CAWRYGVVSFF.